This T cell receptor beta chain was found in a study of identical twins. Overall study findings and caveats: Fewer insertions characterized abundant cord blood beta clonotypes, whereas memory repertoires showed none.

Via MiXCR, TCRdb re-called the 5' RACE reads, giving one row per CDR3 protein. The table lists about 220,000 distinct CDR3 sequences, 6% to 8% of them singletons. The CDR3 runs to 15 residues. Between the trimmed V and J ends, which lost 7 bases and 3 bases, there was a span of 18 bases. Germline lookup yields CDR1 MNHEY and CDR2 SMNVEV (reference sequence). This clonotype was picked up many times. The target antigen is unknown. This sample also appeared in a second study, on yellow fever vaccine responses in identical twins.

The sample taken for sequencing was CD8+ T cells sorted from blood. The V call is TRBV27, the J call TRBJ1-1, with D tentatively TRBD1 (5 bases). This sequence was found in a woman aged 18-29 years in good health. This CDR3 is CASNLWGGVDTEAFF. The CDR3, as DNA: TGTGCCAGCAACCTTTGGGGCGGAGTGGACACTGAAGCTTTCTTT.